One and the same sample provided the 12 T cell receptor beta chains below, sequenced in a study of human T cells and chemical hapten exposure. TCRdb itself ran the RACE reads through MiXCR, one entry per CDR3 protein. The sample lists about 120,000 distinct CDR3 sequences, around 15% occurring once. This sample's time point: patch test 1, 2 weeks after DPC sensitization. Treatment of the sample: therapeutic diphenylcyclopropenone sensitization with weekly scalp DPC. The source was whole blood, collected in connection with sensitization to the hapten diphenylcyclopropenone (DPC). The receptors shown here come from a man younger than 35 with alopecia areata. Some clones in this sample may be carry-over from other donors' samples.

The chain carries TRBV5-1 and TRBJ1-3; D gene unclear. Trimming removed 1 base at V and 0 bases at J, with 8 bases between. CDR1 and CDR2 (germline): SGHRS, YFSETQ. CDR3 length: 15 residues. The CDR3 sequence is CASSLSGSSGNTIYF. The CDR3 DNA reads TGCGCCAGCAGCTTGTCGGGGAGCTCTGGAAACACCATATATTTT.

The chain has TRBV7-2 and TRBJ2-3, with TRBD2 identical over 8 bases. CDR3 length equals 18 residues. With 1 base clipped from V and 4 bases from J, the junction kept 13 bases outside the gene matches. Germline CDR1 reads SGHTA; CDR2 reads FQGNSA. Here the CDR3 reads CASSLDPYSGGRADTQYF. For the CDR3, the DNA is TGTGCCAGCAGCTTAGATCCCTACAGCGGGGGTAGGGCAGATACGCAGTATTTT.

Ten or more counts support this clonotype. The chain carries TRBV7-9 and TRBJ2-7; 10 bases fit TRBD2. Per germline, CDR1 SEHNR and CDR2 FQNEAQ (reference sequence). The CDR3 runs 16 residues. The trim removed 4 bases at V and 0 bases at J, leaving 6 bases unmatched. CDR3 in amino acids: CASSSIAGGSSYEQYF. The CDR3 region has the DNA TGTGCCAGCAGCTCCATAGCGGGGGGAAGCTCCTACGAGCAGTACTTC. Full variable domain (missing parts from reference TRBV7-9 and TRBJ2-7): DTGVSQNPRHKITKRGQNVTFRCDPISEHNRLYWYRQTLGQGPEFLTYFQNEAQLEKSRLLSDRFSAERPKGSFSTLEIQRTEQGDSAMYLCASSSIAGGSSYEQYFGPGTRLTVT.

This clonotype turned up a few times. The rearrangement uses TRBV6-6 and TRBJ2-1, with D unclear. This CDR3 contains 13 residues. Germline CDR1 reads MNHNY; CDR2 reads SVGAGI (reference sequence). V lost 3 bases and J lost 0, with 3 bases in between. The CDR3 nucleotides read TGTGCCAGCAGTTATAGCTCCTACAATGAGCAGTTCTTC. Translation: CASSYSSYNEQFF.

The chain links TRBV29-1 to TRBJ2-2, with 8 positions matching TRBD1. The CDR3 covers 14 residues. Germline-derived CDR1 and CDR2 are SQVTM and ANQGSEA. The V and J ends lost 5 bases and 2 bases, in that order; junction bases with no gene match: 4. The CDR3 region is CSVRDRSNTGELFF. CDR3 coding DNA: TGCAGCGTTCGGGACAGGTCTAACACCGGGGAGCTGTTTTTT.

The chain combines TRBV5-4 with TRBJ2-1, with D possibly called TRBD1 or TRBD2 (5 bases each). This CDR3 has 16 residues. Trimming removed 2 bases from V and 4 bases from J, with 16 bases in between. The germline gives CDR1 SGHNT, CDR2 YYREEE (reference sequence). This CDR3 reads CASSFPRTQGYNEQFF. The CDR3 nucleotides are TGTGCCAGCAGCTTTCCCCGGACTCAGGGTTACAATGAGCAGTTCTTC.

The V gene is TRBV7-9, the J gene TRBJ2-7; D perhaps matches TRBD2 (5 bases). In germline, CDR1 is SEHNR, CDR2 FQNEAQ (reference sequence). V was shortened by 5 bases and J by 3 bases, with 17 bases between the two germline ends. CDR3 length: 15 residues. The CDR3 DNA is TGTGCCAGCAGCCCAAGTGGGCTAGCCCGCTACGAGCAGTACTTC. This encodes CASSPSGLARYEQYF.

Many counts were recorded for this clonotype. The chain combines TRBV18 with TRBJ2-1, with 7 nucleotides matching TRBD1. Looked up from germline, CDR1 is KGHSH and CDR2 is LQKENI. With V trimmed by 5 bases and J by 4 bases, 11 bases remained unmatched. This CDR3 has 16 amino acids. CDR3 loop: CASSRSRDSSYNEQFF. CDR3 sequence (DNA): TGTGCCAGCTCAAGATCCCGGGACAGCTCGTACAATGAGCAGTTCTTC.

A few counts support this clonotype. The chain carries TRBV5-1 and TRBJ2-1; 7 bases line up with TRBD1. CDR1 and CDR2 (germline): SGHRS, YFSETQ. The CDR3 is 15 residues long. The J segment lost 4 bases and the V segment lost 2 bases, leaving 6 bases of the junction unmatched. Here the CDR3 reads CASSLLGGPYNEQFF. The CDR3 nucleotides read TGCGCCAGCAGCTTACTAGGGGGCCCATACAATGAGCAGTTCTTC.

This chain connects TRBV12-3 or TRBV12-4 to TRBJ2-7, with TRBD1 matching over 9 bases. V lost 6 bases, J lost 6 bases, and 15 bases stayed unmatched. The CDR3 extends over 16 amino acids. The CDR3 here is CASSLGQGLVTSEQYF. The DNA for the CDR3 is TGTGCCAGCAGCTTGGGACAGGGCCTTGTCACCTCCGAGCAGTACTTC.

The CDR3 protein is CASRPTSADTQYF. The CDR3 region has the DNA TGTGCCAGCAGACCTACTAGCGCAGATACGCAGTATTTT. The rearrangement links TRBV6-2 or TRBV6-3 to TRBJ2-3; 7 nucleotides match TRBD2. J gave up 4 bases and V 6 bases, and 4 bases lay outside the gene matches. The CDR3 is made up of 13 amino acids. The germline gives CDR1 MNHEY, CDR2 SVGEGT.

The chain employs TRBV7-3 and TRBJ2-4, with a tentative D call TRBD1 (6 bases). CDR3 length: 13 residues. The V end was cut by 2 bases, the J end by 7 bases, with 9 bases between. Per the germline V gene, CDR1 is SGHTA and CDR2 is FQGTGA. CDR3 region: CASSLAGANIQYF. CDR3 nucleotides: TGTGCCAGCAGCTTAGCAGGGGCGAACATTCAGTACTTC.